One sample yielded the 14 T cell receptor beta chains listed below, sequenced in a study of vaccination and CD4 T cells after COVID-19. Antigens of these TCRs are unknown. Cultured CD4+ T-cell DNA underwent Oncomine TCR Beta short-read sequencing. TCRdb redid the calling of the PCR reads with MiXCR, one entry per CDR3 protein. The repertoire holds under 20,000 distinct CDR3 sequences, with around 55% as singletons. Treatment: roughly nine-day PBMC culture with coronavirus spike peptide pools or control peptides (ViraFEST assay). The sequencing input was CD4+ T cells from blood, cultured in vitro. The source is a human donor who had recovered from COVID-19.

The sample holds a few counts of this clonotype. V usage is TRBV7-2 and J usage is TRBJ1-5; TRBD1 matches at 8 bases. Germline V gene lookup returns CDR1 SGHTA and CDR2 FQGNSA. CDR3 size: 15 residues. V lost 5 bases to trimming and J lost 4 bases; unmatched junction nucleotides: 7. In DNA form, the CDR3 reads TGTGCCAGCAGCGAAGGACAGGGACTGAATCAGCCCCAGCATTTT. This codes for CASSEGQGLNQPQHF.

V is TRBV28 and J is TRBJ2-5; D is perhaps TRBD2 (5 bases). V shed 5 bases and J shed 2 bases, with 9 bases lying between them. Germline CDR1 reads MDHEN; CDR2 reads SYDVKM. The CDR3 length is 13 residues. The CDR3 spells CASSVPGQETQYF. In DNA form, the CDR3 reads TGTGCCAGCAGTGTGCCGGGGCAAGAGACCCAGTACTTC.

The chain recombines TRBV3-1 with TRBJ1-1; D not certain. The CDR3 covers 14 residues. The V and J ends lost 4 bases and 1 base respectively, with 10 bases between them. The germline V gene has CDR1 LGHDT and CDR2 YNNKEL (reference sequence). The CDR3 region is CASSRTAANTEAFF. CDR3 DNA: TGTGCCAGCAGCCGGACGGCGGCGAACACTGAAGCTTTCTTT.

This chain links TRBV14 with TRBJ1-2; TRBD1 agrees at 7 bases. J was trimmed by 7 bases and V by 4 bases; bases with no gene match: 6. Per germline, CDR1 SGHDN and CDR2 FVKESK. The CDR3 covers 13 residues. The CDR3 DNA reads TGTGCCAGCAGCCCCCACACAGGGGCTGGCTACACCTTC. Encoded protein: CASSPHTGAGYTF. The full variable domain, completed using reference TRBV14 and TRBJ1-2, is EAGVTQFPSHSVIEKGQTVTLRCDPISGHDNLYWYRRVMGKEIKFLLHFVKESKQDESGMPNNRFLAERTGGTYSTLKVQPAELEDSGVYFCASSPHTGAGYTFGSGTRLTVV.

The chain has TRBV5-1 and TRBJ2-5; no clear D. From germline, CDR1 is SGHRS and CDR2 YFSETQ. The CDR3 sequence is 16 residues long. Trimming pared 3 bases from V and 1 base from J, leaving 16 bases between. CDR3 region: CASSSNAGQRQETQYF. The CDR3 coding sequence is TGCGCCAGCAGCTCGAACGCCGGGCAGCGCCAAGAGACCCAGTACTTC.

This chain connects TRBV7-8 to TRBJ1-2, with a tentative D call TRBD1 (5 bases). The V and J ends lost 4 bases and 0 bases respectively, with 12 bases between them. The CDR3 loop spans 15 amino acids. The germline V gene encodes CDR1 SGHVS and CDR2 FQNEAQ. The CDR3 bases are TGTGCCAGCAGCTACTCGGACACCTCTAACTATGGCTACACCTTC. Protein sequence: CASSYSDTSNYGYTF.

Concerning this clonotype itself: A read error may account for a junction end that differs from germline. J is TRBJ2-2 and V is TRBV5-1, with D uncertain. CDR3 size: 14 residues. Germline V lookup: CDR1 SGHRS, CDR2 YFSETQ. The CDR3 region has the DNA TGCGCCAGCAGCTTGGATGGGGTCACCAGGGAGCTGTTTTTT. It encodes CASSLDGVTRELFF.

CDR3 sequence (DNA): TGCGCCAGCAGCTTGAGTACGGCTAGCGACTCCTACGAGCAGTACTTC. Its protein is CASSLSTASDSYEQYF. V and J are TRBV5-1 and TRBJ2-7, with a tentative D call TRBD2 (6 bases). The ends were cut back, 1 base at V and 0 bases at J, with 14 bases in the middle. CDR1 SGHRS and CDR2 YFSETQ come from the germline V gene. The CDR3 loop spans 16 amino acids.

This clonotype was seen a handful of times. The V gene is TRBV7-2, the J gene TRBJ1-1; no definite D call. In germline, CDR1 is SGHTA, CDR2 FQGNSA. V dropped 5 bases and J dropped 4 bases, with 14 bases sitting between them. This CDR3 comprises 14 residues. The CDR3 is CASSLTSSSTEAFF. The CDR3 DNA is TGTGCCAGCAGCCTTACAAGCAGCTCCACTGAAGCTTTCTTT.

The chain is built from TRBV28 and TRBJ1-2; 7 bases line up with TRBD1. Germline CDR1 MDHEN, CDR2 SYDVKM. The V and J ends lost 4 bases and 6 bases, in that order; junction bases with no gene match: 11. The CDR3 runs 15 residues. The CDR3 coding sequence is TGTGCCAGCAGTTCCGGGACAGCCGCCCGTGATGGCTACACCTTC. Amino acid sequence: CASSSGTAARDGYTF.

As regards this clonotype: The limits of the CDR3 on the DNA are not certain, so only TCRdb's listed CDR3 is given. The chain couples TRBV7-5 to TRBJ2-1; the table's D call, TRBD1, was not checked against the DNA. TRBV7-5 is a recognized pseudogene. 19 amino acids form the CDR3, both terminal residues included. CDR3 amino acids: CISVSEAPSPPGPGNEQFF.

This clonotype was observed a few times. The chain combines TRBV6-1 with TRBJ1-1; D perhaps matches TRBD1 (5 bases). Trimming took 7 bases from V and 6 from J, leaving 9 bases between them. The V gene's germline CDR1 is MNHNS and CDR2 SASEGT. This CDR3 contains 11 residues. CDR3 nucleotide sequence: TGTGCCAGCACCTGGGGGGCTGAAGCTTTCTTT. Its protein product is CASTWGAEAFF.

This chain links TRBV6-1 with TRBJ1-1; D not resolved. V lost 8 bases to trimming and J lost 1 base, with 11 bases between them. CDR1 MNHNS and CDR2 SASEGT come from the germline V gene. The CDR3 extends over 13 amino acids. The CDR3 here is CASRDTANTEAFF. CDR3 in DNA: TGTGCCAGCCGCGACACGGCGAACACTGAAGCTTTCTTT.

This clonotype has a handful of counts. The rearrangement links TRBV7-2 to TRBJ1-2; 10 bases agree with TRBD1. This CDR3 is 14 amino acids long. Per germline, CDR1 SGHTA and CDR2 FQGNSA. The V and J ends lost 5 bases and 4 bases, in that order; junction bases with no gene match: 4. CDR3 in DNA: TGTGCCAGCAGCAGACAGGGGGCGGTCTATGGCTACACCTTC. Translated, it gives CASSRQGAVYGYTF.